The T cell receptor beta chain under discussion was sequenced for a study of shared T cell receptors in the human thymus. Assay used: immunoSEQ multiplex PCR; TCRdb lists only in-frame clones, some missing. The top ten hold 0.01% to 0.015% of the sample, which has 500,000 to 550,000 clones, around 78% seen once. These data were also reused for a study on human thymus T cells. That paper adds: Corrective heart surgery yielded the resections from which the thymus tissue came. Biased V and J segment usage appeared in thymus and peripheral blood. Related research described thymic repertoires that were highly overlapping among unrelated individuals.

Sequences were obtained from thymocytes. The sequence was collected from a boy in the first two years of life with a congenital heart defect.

As DNA, the CDR3 is TGTGCCACCCGAGGGACACCTGAAGGGGGTGAGCAGTACTTC. This codes for CATRGTPEGGEQYF. This chain links TRBV6-4 with TRBJ2-7, with D possibly being TRBD1 (6 bases). Looked up from germline, CDR1 is MRHNA and CDR2 is SNTAGT. The CDR3 extends over 14 amino acids. The V and J ends lost 10 bases and 7 bases respectively, with 23 bases between them.